Below, one T cell receptor beta chain is given with its context. Antigen unknown. The data belong to a study of lymphopenia after photon versus proton radiotherapy. Regarding the study as a whole: After lymphocyte nadir, photon-treated repertoires showed oligoclonal expansion, especially CD8+ Temra. Proton therapy kept repertoires fairly stable, unlike photons, which gained effector/memory cells.

Assay: immunoSEQ multiplex PCR; the TCRdb copy retains only in-frame clones and omits some. The sample yields around 30,000 clones, roughly nine tenths seen once. This receptor was obtained from an older woman with pancreatic cancer. Some clones in this sample may be carry-over from other donors' samples. This specimen consisted of peripheral blood, obtained from a patient treated with proton-based radiotherapy.

The CDR3 loop reads CAWSRDNYNSPLHF. The CDR3 DNA follows: TGTGCCTGGAGTAGGGACAACTATAATTCACCCCTCCACTTT. V is TRBV30 and J is TRBJ1-6; possible D gene TRBD1, 6 bases. The CDR3 is 14 residues long. Germline V gives CDR1 GTSNPN, CDR2 SVGIG (reference sequence). Trimming shortened V by 2 bases and J by 3 bases, and 8 bases separated the two germline ends.